The 16 T cell receptor beta chains given below trace back to one sample, sequenced in a study of technical replicates of blood from a handful of donors. Assay: immunoSEQ multiplex PCR; the TCRdb copy retains only in-frame clones and omits some. The profile shows 25,000 to 40,000 clones, roughly nine tenths of them singletons. Specimen: PBMCs. These receptors all stem from a human donor in good health. Some clones in this sample may be carry-over from other donors' samples.

The V call is TRBV10-3, the J call TRBJ2-1; TRBD1 is a possible D gene (6 bases). Germline V gene lookup returns CDR1 ENHRY and CDR2 SYGVKD. The CDR3 is 13 residues long. V gave up 7 bases and J gave up 7 bases, with 14 bases separating them. CDR3 amino acids: CAINKGVTNEQFF. CDR3 coding DNA: TGTGCCATCAATAAGGGGGTGACGAATGAGCAGTTCTTC.

The J gene is TRBJ1-1, the V gene TRBV29-1; a possible D gene is TRBD1 (5 bases). This CDR3 comprises 11 residues. Germline assignment: CDR1 SQVTM and CDR2 ANQGSEA. V was trimmed by 6 bases and J by 11 bases, leaving 16 bases between them. The CDR3 nucleotides are TGCAGCGTGGACCCAAGGGGAGGCGCTTTCTTT. This codes for CSVDPRGGAFF.

The gene calls are TRBV13 and TRBJ2-7; D possibly corresponds to TRBD2 (7 bases). The CDR3 contains 18 residues. Trimming shortened V by 1 base and J by 5 bases, and 24 bases separated the two germline ends. Germline loops: CDR1 PRHDT, CDR2 FYEKMQ (reference sequence). CDR3 protein: CASSLEGVFAGEGDEQYF. CDR3 DNA sequence: TGTGCCAGCAGCTTAGAGGGGGTTTTCGCGGGAGAGGGGGACGAGCAGTACTTC. Using reference TRBV13 and TRBJ2-7 for the parts outside the CDR3, the full variable domain is AAGVIQSPRHLIKEKRETATLKCYPIPRHDTVYWYQQGPGQDPQFLISFYEKMQSDKGSIPDRFSAQQFSDYHSELNMSSLELGDSALYFCASSLEGVFAGEGDEQYFGPGTRLTVT.

The V gene is TRBV5-1, the J gene TRBJ2-7; TRBD1 aligns across 7 bases. V shed 1 base and J 1 base; nucleotides not matched to a gene: 8. Germline V gives CDR1 SGHRS, CDR2 YFSETQ. The CDR3 consists of 16 residues. CDR3 sequence: CASSLFLGDSSYEQYF. The DNA for the CDR3 is TGCGCCAGCAGCTTGTTTCTTGGGGACAGTTCCTACGAGCAGTACTTC.

The chain uses TRBV7-2 and TRBJ1-1, with D uncertain. The CDR3 loop spans 16 amino acids. The germline CDR1 and CDR2 sequences are SGHTA and FQGNSA. V lost 5 bases and J 5 bases, leaving 21 bases between the germline ends. The CDR3 sequence is CASSPDAGSSGTEAFF. Here the CDR3 DNA reads TGTGCCAGCAGCCCAGACGCCGGGTCATCTGGGACTGAAGCTTTCTTT.

The chain has TRBV28 and TRBJ1-1; TRBD1 agrees at 9 bases. CDR1 and CDR2 from the germline V gene are MDHEN and SYDVKM. V shed 9 bases, J shed 0 bases, and the junction held 5 bases outside the gene matches. The CDR3 length is 14 residues. The CDR3 sequence is CASRQGEMNTEAFF. CDR3 sequence (DNA): TGTGCCAGTCGACAGGGGGAGATGAACACTGAAGCTTTCTTT.

This sequence joins TRBV10-3 and TRBJ1-3, with TRBD1 as a possible D gene (6 bases). Germline V gene data show CDR1 as ENHRY and CDR2 as SYGVKD. The CDR3 sequence is 18 residues long. Trimming took off 0 bases at V and 1 base at J, with 16 bases between the two ends. DNA for the CDR3: TGTGCCATCAGTGAGTCAGGGACACCACACAGGTCTGGAAACACCATATATTTT. Its protein is CAISESGTPHRSGNTIYF.

V usage is TRBV19 and J usage is TRBJ2-1; D perhaps matches TRBD1 (6 bases). This CDR3 is 15 amino acids long. CDR1 and CDR2 from the germline V gene are LNHDA and SQIVND (reference sequence). The ends were cut back, 6 bases at V and 7 bases at J, with 19 bases in the middle. Here the CDR3 reads CASRTGSSVFNEQFF. The CDR3 nucleotides read TGTGCCAGTAGAACAGGGAGTAGTGTTTTTAATGAGCAGTTCTTC. The variable domain in full, completed from reference TRBV19 and TRBJ2-1, reads DGGITQSPKYLFRKEGQNVTLSCEQNLNHDAMYWYRQDPGQGLRLIYYSQIVNDFQKGDIAEGYSVSREKKESFPLTVTSAQKNPTAFYLCASRTGSSVFNEQFFGPGTRLTVL.

The chain combines TRBV27 with TRBJ2-7, with 10 positions matching TRBD2. V was clipped by 4 bases and J by 4 bases; unmatched bases: 7. The CDR3 length is 15 residues. In germline, CDR1 is MNHEY, CDR2 SMNVEV (reference sequence). This chain's CDR3 is CASSSPSGSKYEQYF. The CDR3 nucleotides are TGTGCCAGCAGTTCCCCTAGCGGGAGTAAGTACGAGCAGTACTTC.

In its sample, this clone was seen once. This rearrangement joins TRBV4-1 to TRBJ1-2; D remains unclear. Trimming shortened V by 2 bases and J by 4 bases, and 20 bases separated the two germline ends. Germline lookup yields CDR1 MGHRA and CDR2 YSYEKL. CDR3 size: 17 residues. The CDR3 coding sequence is TGCGCCAGCAGCCAAACCCCTCTAAATAGCCAAATCTATGGCTACACCTTC. Its translation is CASSQTPLNSQIYGYTF.

This chain connects TRBV18 to TRBJ2-5; maybe TRBD1 (5 bases). CDR3 size: 16 residues. Germline V lookup: CDR1 KGHSH, CDR2 LQKENI. V was trimmed by 0 bases and J by 5 bases, leaving 16 bases between them. The CDR3 sequence is CASSPPGRGSHETQYF. The CDR3 bases are TGTGCCAGCTCACCACCGGGAAGGGGTTCCCATGAGACCCAGTACTTC.

V and J are TRBV6-6 and TRBJ2-5; D possibly corresponds to TRBD2 (5 bases). The germline V and J ends were trimmed by 6 bases and 8 bases, with 13 bases remaining between them. The germline gives CDR1 MNHNY, CDR2 SVGAGI (reference sequence). The CDR3 is made up of 12 amino acids. The CDR3: CASSNRGLTQYF. CDR3 sequence (DNA): TGTGCCAGCAGCAACCGGGGATTAACCCAGTACTTC.

This clone has more than one count but fewer than ten. The chain uses TRBV9 and TRBJ1-1; 7 bases align to TRBD1. Unmatched junction bases numbered 4, after V lost 4 bases and J lost 7 bases. The germline CDR1 and CDR2 sequences are SGDLS and YYNGEE. This CDR3 has 12 residues. This chain's CDR3 is CASSPRDSEAFF. The CDR3 DNA follows: TGTGCCAGCAGCCCCCGGGACAGTGAAGCTTTCTTT.

In this sample, this clone turned up a few times. The gene calls are TRBV7-6 and TRBJ2-2; 7 positions match TRBD2. CDR1 is SGHVS and CDR2 is FNYEAQ in the germline V gene. This CDR3 region has 18 residues. J gave up 4 bases and V 5 bases, and 16 bases lay outside the gene matches. In DNA form, the CDR3 reads TGTGCCAGCAGCACACCCCTGGGAGCGGGGTTATCCACCGGGGAGCTGTTTTTT. It translates to CASSTPLGAGLSTGELFF.

The chain is built from TRBV5-4 and TRBJ2-7; a weak D match, TRBD2 (6 bases). V lost 3 bases and J lost 5, with 12 bases in between. The CDR3 sequence is 13 residues long. Germline CDR1 reads SGHNT; CDR2 reads YYREEE (reference sequence). The CDR3 nucleotides read TGTGCCAGCAGCTCGACTAGTACGCACGAGCAGTACTTC. Protein product: CASSSTSTHEQYF.

The genes are TRBV6-5 and TRBJ2-2; 13 nucleotides line up with TRBD2. This CDR3 region has 15 residues. Germline V gene lookup returns CDR1 MNHEY and CDR2 SVGAGI. J lost 9 bases, V lost 6 bases, and 7 bases had no gene match. CDR3 residues: CASSRLAGGPRELFF. As DNA, the CDR3 is TGTGCCAGCAGCCGACTAGCGGGGGGCCCCAGGGAGCTGTTTTTT.